A selection of T cell receptor beta chains follows, all from one sample in a study of cytomegalovirus exposure and HLA in healthy donors. Generated by immunoSEQ multiplex PCR, the TCRdb table keeps only in-frame clones and is missing some. The sample consists of about 190,000 clones, roughly 80% of them appearing once. Sequenced sample: PBMCs. The receptors here all came from a woman younger than 45 in good health and CMV-seropositive. Both conserved end residues are part of each CDR3. A D gene is named only where the DNA matches it firmly. A clone size is listed for some rows: how often the clone was seen (once, few, many), or a class if it is expanded.

v_gene,abundance,j_gene,d_gene,CDR3nt,CDR3aa
TRBV29-1,.,TRBJ2-3,.,TGCAGCGTTCGAAACTTTGTCACAGATACGCAGTATTTT,CSVRNFVTDTQYF
TRBV27,.,TRBJ2-7,TRBD2,TGTGCCAGCAGTTCGGCTAGCGGGAGGACCTACGAGCAGTACTTC,CASSSASGRTYEQYF
TRBV21-1,.,TRBJ2-7,.,TGTGCCAGCAGCAAAAGGGGCCCTCCCGGCCCAGGCGAGCAGTACTTC,CASSKRGPPGPGEQYF
TRBV19,.,TRBJ2-7,TRBD2,TGTGCCAGTAAGACTAGCGGGAGCTACGAGCAGTACTTC,CASKTSGSYEQYF
TRBV28,.,TRBJ1-5,TRBD1,TGTGCCAGCAGTTTCTATAAGGGGGCGTCCAATCAGCCCCAGCATTTT,CASSFYKGASNQPQHF
TRBV27,.,TRBJ2-1,TRBD2,TGTGCCAGCAGTTTATCGGGTTTGTCTAGCGGGGGTTTTCAGCAGTTCTTC,CASSLSGLSSGGFQQFF
TRBV5-1,.,TRBJ1-3,TRBD1,TGCGCCAGCAGCGAAAACAGGGGAATCGCGGGAAACACCATATATTTT,CASSENRGIAGNTIYF
TRBV6-5,.,TRBJ2-5,TRBD2,TGTGCCAGCAGATCCCCCCGGGGGGGACGTCAGTACTTC,CASRSPRGGRQYF
TRBV4-1,few,TRBJ1-6,.,TGCGCCAGCAGCCAAGAAACCTGGACAGATGCTTATAATTCACCCCTCCACTTT,CASSQETWTDAYNSPLHF
TRBV18,.,TRBJ2-3,TRBD2,TGTGCCAGCTCCCCACTAGCGGGGTCACAAGATACGCAGTATTTT,CASSPLAGSQDTQYF
TRBV10-3,.,TRBJ2-7,TRBD2,TGTGCCATCAGTGTTGGGACTAGCGGTTTAGAGCAGTACTTC,CAISVGTSGLEQYF
TRBV10-3,.,TRBJ2-3,TRBD2,TGTGCCATCAGTGAGTACCTCCTAGCGGATATCACAGATACGCAGTATTTT,CAISEYLLADITDTQYF
TRBV5-6,.,TRBJ2-7,.,TGTGCCAGCAGCTTGAGGGGCGCCCCCACCTACGAGCAGTACTTC,CASSLRGAPTYEQYF
TRBV7-2,.,TRBJ1-5,TRBD1,TGTGCCAGCAGCTTGTACAGGGGACGCAATCAGCCCCAGCATTTT,CASSLYRGRNQPQHF
TRBV5-1,.,TRBJ2-7,TRBD2,TGCGCCAGCAGCTTGGTGGGGGAGGGCTCCCACTCCTACGAGCAGTACTTC,CASSLVGEGSHSYEQYF
TRBV2,.,TRBJ1-3,TRBD1,TGTGCCAGCAGTGGGACAGGGGGCGAAAACACCATATATTTT,CASSGTGGENTIYF
TRBV10-3,.,TRBJ1-1,.,TGTGCCATCAGTGCTCTAGAGGACACTGAAGCTTTCTTT,CAISALEDTEAFF
TRBV9,.,TRBJ2-7,TRBD1,TGTGCCAGCAGCGGGGGCTGGGGGACAGGGGGCTTTCTCGAGCAGTACTTC,CASSGGWGTGGFLEQYF
TRBV7-3,.,TRBJ2-3,TRBD2,TGTGCCAGCAGCCCCTCGGGAGGGGGGACTACTAGCACAGATACGCAGTATTTT,CASSPSGGGTTSTDTQYF
TRBV5-1,.,TRBJ2-3,.,TGCGCCAGCAGCCAACAGGGCGATACGCAGTATTTT,CASSQQGDTQYF
TRBV6-1,.,TRBJ1-6,.,TGTGCCAGCACCCTCGGGTCACCCCTCCACTTT,CASTLGSPLHF
TRBV30,few,TRBJ2-7,TRBD2,TGTGCCTGGAGCTCCGGGGGGGAGCAGTACTTC,CAWSSGGEQYF
TRBV28,few,TRBJ1-6,.,TGTGCCAGCAGTCCCGGTGTCGCCTATAATTCACCCCTCCACTTT,CASSPGVAYNSPLHF
TRBV10-3,.,TRBJ2-7,TRBD1,TGTGCCAGCAAAGGGACAGGCGTGTCAACCTACGAGCAGTACTTC,CASKGTGVSTYEQYF